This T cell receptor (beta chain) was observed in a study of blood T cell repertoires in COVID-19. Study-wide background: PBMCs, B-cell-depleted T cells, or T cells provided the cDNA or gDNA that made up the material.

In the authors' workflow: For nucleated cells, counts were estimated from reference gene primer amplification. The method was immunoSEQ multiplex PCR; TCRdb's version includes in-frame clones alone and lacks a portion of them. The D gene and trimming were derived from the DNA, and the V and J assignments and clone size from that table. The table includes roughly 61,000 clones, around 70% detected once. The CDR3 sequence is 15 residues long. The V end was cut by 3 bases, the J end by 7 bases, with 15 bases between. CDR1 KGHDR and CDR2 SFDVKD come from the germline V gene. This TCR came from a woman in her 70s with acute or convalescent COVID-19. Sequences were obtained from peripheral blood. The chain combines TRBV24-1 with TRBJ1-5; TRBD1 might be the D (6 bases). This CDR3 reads CATSDRNRAGQPQHF. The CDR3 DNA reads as TGTGCCACCAGTGATCGGAACAGGGCAGGCCAGCCCCAGCATTTT.